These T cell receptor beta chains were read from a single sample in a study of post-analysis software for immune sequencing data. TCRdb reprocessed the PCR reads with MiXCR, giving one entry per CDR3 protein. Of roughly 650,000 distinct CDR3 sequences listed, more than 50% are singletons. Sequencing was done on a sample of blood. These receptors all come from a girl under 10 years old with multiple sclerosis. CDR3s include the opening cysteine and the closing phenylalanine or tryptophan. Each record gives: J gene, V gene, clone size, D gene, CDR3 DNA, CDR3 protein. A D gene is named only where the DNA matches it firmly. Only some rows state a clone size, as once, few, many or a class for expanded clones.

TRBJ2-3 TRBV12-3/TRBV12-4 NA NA TGTGCCAGCAGTACAACAGGGCGCACAGATACGCAGTATTTT CASSTTGRTDTQYF
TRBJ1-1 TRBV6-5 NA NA TGTGCCAGCCTTACTTTGGGTGAAGCTTTCTTT CASLTLGEAFF
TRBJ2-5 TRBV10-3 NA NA TGTGCCATCAGTGGGGCAGGGGAAGAGACCCAGTACTTC CAISGAGEETQYF
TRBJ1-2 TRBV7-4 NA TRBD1 TGTGCCAGCAGCTTAACGACAGGGGTCTTAGCTAACCATGGCTACACCTTC CASSLTTGVLANHGYTF
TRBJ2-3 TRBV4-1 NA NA TGCGCCAGCAGCCAACCGGGCCGAGACGGGTGGGATACGCAGTATTTT CASSQPGRDGWDTQYF
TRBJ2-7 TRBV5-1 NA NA TGCGCCAGCAGCTCGCCGGGACAAGTCTACGAGCAGTACTTC CASSSPGQVYEQYF
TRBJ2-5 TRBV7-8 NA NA TGTGCCAGCAGCTGGAATGGAGGACAAGAGACCCAGTACTTC CASSWNGGQETQYF
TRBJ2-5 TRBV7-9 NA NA TGTGCCAGCAGCCCCCGGTTGGGGGAGGAGACCCAGTACTTC CASSPRLGEETQYF
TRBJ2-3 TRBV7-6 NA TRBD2 TGTGCCAGCAGCCCCACTAGCGGGAGAGTTCCAGATACGCAGTATTTT CASSPTSGRVPDTQYF
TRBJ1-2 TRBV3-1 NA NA TGTGCCAGCAGCCTCGGCGGGAGGGCCTCAAACTATGGCTACACCTTC CASSLGGRASNYGYTF
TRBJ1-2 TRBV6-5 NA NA TGTGCCAGCAGTTACGGAGAGGCTAACTATGGCTACACCTTC CASSYGEANYGYTF
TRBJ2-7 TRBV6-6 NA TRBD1 TGTGCCAGCAGTAAGCCGCCGGGACAGGGGACCTACGAGCAGTACTTC CASSKPPGQGTYEQYF
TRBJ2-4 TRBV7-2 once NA TGTGCCAGCAGCCTCCACCCGATCAGGGTAGCCAAAAACATTCAGTACTTC CASSLHPIRVAKNIQYF
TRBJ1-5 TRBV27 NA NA TGTGCCAGCAGTCCATGGGCCCCTGACAGGACATATAGCAATCAGCCCCAGCATTTT CASSPWAPDRTYSNQPQHF
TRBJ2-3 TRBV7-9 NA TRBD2 TGTGCCAGCACCCCCGGGGTCGGGGGGGGCCCCACAGATACGCAGTATTTT CASTPGVGGGPTDTQYF
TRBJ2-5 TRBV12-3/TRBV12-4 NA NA TGTGCCAGCAGTTTGAGGGACCTCGGGGAGACCCAGTACTTC CASSLRDLGETQYF
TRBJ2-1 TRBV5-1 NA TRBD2 TGCGCCAGCGGCCTAGCGGGAGGGCCTGTCGATGAGCAGTTCTTC CASGLAGGPVDEQFF
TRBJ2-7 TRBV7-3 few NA TGTGCCAGCAGCTCCACGGGGCCGGGCTACGAGCAGTACTTC CASSSTGPGYEQYF
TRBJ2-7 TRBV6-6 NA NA TGTGCCAGCAGTTACGGGCTAGTCAGAGAGGCCCAGTACTTC CASSYGLVREAQYF
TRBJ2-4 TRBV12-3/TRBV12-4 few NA TGTGCCAGCAGTTACAGGGATGGCAAAAACATTCAGTACTTC CASSYRDGKNIQYF
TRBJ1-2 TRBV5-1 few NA TGCGCCAGCAGCTTGGATGGGACTGAGTATGGCTACACCTTC CASSLDGTEYGYTF
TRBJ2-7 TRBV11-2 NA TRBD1 TGTGCCAGCAGCCCCGACAGGGCCAACGAGCAGTACTTC CASSPDRANEQYF
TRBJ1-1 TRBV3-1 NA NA TGTGCCAGCAGCCAAGATCAGGGTTGGGCTGAAGCTTTCTTT CASSQDQGWAEAFF
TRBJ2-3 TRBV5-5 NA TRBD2 TGTGCCAGCAGCCGCATCGCGACTAGCGGGAGTGTCGTGGATACGCAGTATTTT CASSRIATSGSVVDTQYF